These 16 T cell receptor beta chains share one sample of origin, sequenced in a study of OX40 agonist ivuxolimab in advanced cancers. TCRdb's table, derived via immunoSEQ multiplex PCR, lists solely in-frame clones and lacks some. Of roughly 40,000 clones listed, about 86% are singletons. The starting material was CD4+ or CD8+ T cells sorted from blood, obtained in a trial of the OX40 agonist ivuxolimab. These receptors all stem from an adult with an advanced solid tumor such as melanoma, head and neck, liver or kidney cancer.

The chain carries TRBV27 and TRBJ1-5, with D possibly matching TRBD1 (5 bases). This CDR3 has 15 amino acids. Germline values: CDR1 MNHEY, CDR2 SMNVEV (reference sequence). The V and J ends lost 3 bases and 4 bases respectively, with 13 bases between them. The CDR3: CASSFLGQGNQPQHF. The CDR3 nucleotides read TGTGCCAGCAGTTTCCTGGGGCAGGGAAATCAGCCCCAGCATTTT.

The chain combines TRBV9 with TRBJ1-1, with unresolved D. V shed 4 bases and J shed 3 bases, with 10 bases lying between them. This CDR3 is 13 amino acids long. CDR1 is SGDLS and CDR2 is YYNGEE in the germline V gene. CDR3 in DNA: TGTGCCAGCAGCCCTCAAGACTACACTGAAGCTTTCTTT. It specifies CASSPQDYTEAFF.

CDR3 DNA sequence: TGTGCCAGCAGTTACTCTCCGGGACACCGCACAGATACGCAGTATTTT. This gives the protein CASSYSPGHRTDTQYF. The chain joins TRBV6-5 to TRBJ2-3, with TRBD1 as a possible D gene (6 bases). There are 16 residues in the CDR3. V was shortened by 0 bases and J by 1 base, with 11 bases between the two germline ends. Germline values: CDR1 MNHEY, CDR2 SVGAGI.

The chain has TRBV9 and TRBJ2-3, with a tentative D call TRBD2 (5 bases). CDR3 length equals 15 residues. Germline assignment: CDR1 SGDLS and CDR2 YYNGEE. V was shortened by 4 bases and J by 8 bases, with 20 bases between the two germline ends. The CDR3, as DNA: TGTGCCAGCAGCCTGGGCGGGTCACCCGCCGGTACGCAGTATTTT. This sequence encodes CASSLGGSPAGTQYF.

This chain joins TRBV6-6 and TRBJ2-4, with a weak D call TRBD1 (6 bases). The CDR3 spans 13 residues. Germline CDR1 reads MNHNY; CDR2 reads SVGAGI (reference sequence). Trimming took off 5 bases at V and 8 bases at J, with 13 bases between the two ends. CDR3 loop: CASSPDRGDIQYF. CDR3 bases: TGTGCCAGCAGTCCGGACAGAGGGGACATTCAGTACTTC.

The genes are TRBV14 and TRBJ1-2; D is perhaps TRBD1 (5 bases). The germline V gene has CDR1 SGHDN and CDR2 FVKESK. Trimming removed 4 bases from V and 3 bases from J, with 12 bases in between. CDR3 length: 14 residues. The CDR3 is CASSLAGTYYGYTF. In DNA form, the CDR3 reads TGTGCCAGCAGCCTAGCCGGGACTTACTATGGCTACACCTTC. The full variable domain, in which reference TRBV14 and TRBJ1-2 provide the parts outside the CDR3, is EAGVTQFPSHSVIEKGQTVTLRCDPISGHDNLYWYRRVMGKEIKFLLHFVKESKQDESGMPNNRFLAERTGGTYSTLKVQPAELEDSGVYFCASSLAGTYYGYTFGSGTRLTVV.

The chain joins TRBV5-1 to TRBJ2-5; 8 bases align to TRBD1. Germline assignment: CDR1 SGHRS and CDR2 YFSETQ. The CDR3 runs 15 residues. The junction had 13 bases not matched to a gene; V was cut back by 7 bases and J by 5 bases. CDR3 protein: CASRRYRGIRETQYF. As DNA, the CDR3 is TGCGCCAGCCGGCGATACAGGGGGATCCGGGAGACCCAGTACTTC. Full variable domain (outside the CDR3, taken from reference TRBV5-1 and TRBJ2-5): KAGVTQTPRYLIKTRGQQVTLSCSPISGHRSVSWYQQTPGQGLQFLFEYFSETQRNKGNFPGRFSGRQFSNSRSEMNVSTLELGDSALYLCASRRYRGIRETQYFGPGTRLLVL.

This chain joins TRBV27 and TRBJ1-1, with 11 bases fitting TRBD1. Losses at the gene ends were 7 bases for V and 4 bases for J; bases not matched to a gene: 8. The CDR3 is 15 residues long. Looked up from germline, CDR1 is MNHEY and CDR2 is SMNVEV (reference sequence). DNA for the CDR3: TGTGCCAGCACGGGGACAGGGGGATTGTTCACTGAAGCTTTCTTT. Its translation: CASTGTGGLFTEAFF.

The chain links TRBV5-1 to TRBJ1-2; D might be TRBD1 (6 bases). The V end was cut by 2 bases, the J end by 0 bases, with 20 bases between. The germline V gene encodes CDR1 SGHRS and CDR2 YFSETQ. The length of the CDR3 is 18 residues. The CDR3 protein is CASSFYRGAALANYGYTF. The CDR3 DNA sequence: TGCGCCAGCAGCTTCTACCGGGGGGCCGCCTTAGCTAACTATGGCTACACCTTC.

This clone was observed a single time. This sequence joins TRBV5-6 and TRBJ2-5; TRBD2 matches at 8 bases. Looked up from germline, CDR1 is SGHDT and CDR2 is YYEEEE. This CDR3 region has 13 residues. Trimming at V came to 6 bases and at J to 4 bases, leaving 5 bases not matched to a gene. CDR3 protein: CASTSGGLETQYF. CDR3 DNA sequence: TGTGCCAGCACCTCGGGGGGGCTAGAGACCCAGTACTTC.

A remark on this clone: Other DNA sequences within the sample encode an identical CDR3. The CDR3 DNA reads TGTGCCAGCAGCCTAACGGGGGGCCCCTACAATGAGCAGTTCTTC. This codes for CASSLTGGPYNEQFF. The chain links TRBV27 to TRBJ2-1; a possible D gene is TRBD2 (7 bases). Per germline, CDR1 MNHEY and CDR2 SMNVEV (reference sequence). Trimming took off 6 bases at V and 2 bases at J, with 14 bases between the two ends. This CDR3 has 15 residues.

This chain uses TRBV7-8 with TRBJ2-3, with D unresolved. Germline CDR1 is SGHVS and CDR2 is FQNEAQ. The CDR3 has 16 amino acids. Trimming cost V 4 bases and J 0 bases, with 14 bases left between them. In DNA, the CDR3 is TGTGCCAGCAGCTCTACCCCGGCCACTAGCACAGATACGCAGTATTTT. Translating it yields CASSSTPATSTDTQYF.

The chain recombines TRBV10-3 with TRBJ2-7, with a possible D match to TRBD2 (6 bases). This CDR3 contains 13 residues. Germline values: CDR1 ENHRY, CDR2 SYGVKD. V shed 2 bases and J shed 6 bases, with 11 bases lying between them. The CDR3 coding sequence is TGTGCCATCAGTGAGCTACCGGGGGTCGAGCAGTACGTC. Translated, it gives CAISELPGVEQYV.

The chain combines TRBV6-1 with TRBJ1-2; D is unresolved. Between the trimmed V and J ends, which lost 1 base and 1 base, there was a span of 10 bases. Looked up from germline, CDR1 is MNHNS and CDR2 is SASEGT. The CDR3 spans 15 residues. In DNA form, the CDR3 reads TGTGCCAGCAGTGAAGGTCACAACCGTAACTATGGCTACACCTTC. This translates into CASSEGHNRNYGYTF.

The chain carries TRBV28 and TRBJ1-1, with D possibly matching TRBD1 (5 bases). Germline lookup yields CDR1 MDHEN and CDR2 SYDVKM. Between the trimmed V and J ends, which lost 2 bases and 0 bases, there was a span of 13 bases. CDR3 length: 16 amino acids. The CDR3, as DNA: TGTGCCAGCAGTTTACATCCGGGACTTATGAACACTGAAGCTTTCTTT. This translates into CASSLHPGLMNTEAFF.

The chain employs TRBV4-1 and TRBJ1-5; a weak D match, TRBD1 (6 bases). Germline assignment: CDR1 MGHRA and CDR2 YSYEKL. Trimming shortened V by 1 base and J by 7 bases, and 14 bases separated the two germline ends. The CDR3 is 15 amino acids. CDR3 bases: TGCGCCAGCAGCCAAGTGCAGGGGTCGAACCAGCCCCAGCATTTT. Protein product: CASSQVQGSNQPQHF.